The 21 T cell receptor beta chains reported below all come from one sample, sequenced in a study of molecular identifiers for immune sequencing clone quantification (dated by TCRdb to about 2018). The library was made by PCR. Sequencer: NextSeq 500. The raw public data were reprocessed by TCRdb itself: fastp quality trimming at Q25, MiXCR clonotype calling, in-frame beta chains only. Here each entry gathers all rows of one CDR3 protein and keeps the most common genes and DNA. The sample includes approximately 93,000 distinct CDR3 sequences, with roughly 23% observed a single time. In total, the top ten clones hold about 0.73% of the sample. Sequencing was performed on naive CD8+ T cells from blood, with Jurkat cell RNA spiked in. Sample cell subset or site, as interpreted from the label and publication: FACS-sorted CD8+CD4-CCR7+CD45RA+ naive T cells. The source is a human donor in good health. Some libraries in this study had Jurkat cell RNA spiked in.

This clonotype has a single count. The junction departs from the called germline gene at one end, perhaps through a read error. The rearrangement uses TRBV5-6 and TRBJ2-1; D is perhaps TRBD2 (7 bases). The CDR3 loop spans 17 amino acids. Germline lookup yields CDR1 SGHDT and CDR2 YYEEEE. The CDR3 sequence is CASRLAWGGAIYNEQFF. In nucleotides, the CDR3 is TGTGCCAGCCGCTTGGCTTGGGGGGGGGCTATCTACAATGAGCAGTTCTTC.

The rearrangement uses TRBV5-5 and TRBJ2-3, with a tentative D call TRBD1 (6 bases). Germline lookup yields CDR1 SGHKS and CDR2 YYEKEE (reference sequence). This CDR3 is 17 amino acids long. CDR3 amino acids: CVGSFRQQGSSTDTQYF. The CDR3 DNA follows: TGTGTCGGCAGCTTCCGGCAACAGGGATCTAGCACAGATACGCAGTATTTT.

As to this clonotype: A much larger clone lies a single base off, so this may be a read error. V is TRBV12-3 or TRBV12-4 and J is TRBJ2-2; TRBD1 might be the D (6 bases). CDR3 size: 13 residues. The CDR3 DNA reads as TGTGCCAGTCAGGGGCCCTACACCGGGAAGCTGTTTTTT. It yields the protein CASQGPYTGKLFF.

This clonotype appeared many times. The chain has TRBV12-3 or TRBV12-4 and TRBJ1-1, with unresolved D. This CDR3 is built from 12 residues. V was shortened by 7 bases and J by 5 bases, with 11 bases between the two germline ends. The CDR3 sequence: CASTDEGTEAFF. The CDR3 DNA reads TGTGCCAGCACCGACGAGGGAACTGAAGCTTTCTTT.

The chain uses TRBV27 and TRBJ2-3, with D possibly TRBD1 on 6 matching bases. Germline loops: CDR1 MNHEY, CDR2 SMNVEV (reference sequence). V was pared by 3 bases and J by 8 bases, with 15 bases between. The CDR3 length is 14 residues. This CDR3 reads CASSFAQGPATQYF. In DNA form, the CDR3 reads TGTGCCAGCAGTTTCGCCCAGGGGCCAGCTACGCAGTATTTT.

Many counts were recorded for this clonotype. This chain uses TRBV7-8 with TRBJ2-3; no firm D call. The CDR3 sequence is 15 residues long. The germline V gene has CDR1 SGHVS and CDR2 FQNEAQ. V lost 5 bases, J lost 2 bases, and 14 bases lay in between. The CDR3 DNA follows: TGTGCCAGCAGCAGCAGGACGAGGACCACAGATACGCAGTATTTT. It translates to CASSSRTRTTDTQYF.

This clonotype was found a few times. The gene calls are TRBV29-1 and TRBJ2-7; D is perhaps TRBD1 or TRBD2 (5 bases each). The CDR3 sequence is 13 residues long. Germline V gene lookup returns CDR1 SQVTM and CDR2 ANQGSEA. Trimming took off 6 bases at V and 0 bases at J, with 12 bases between the two ends. The CDR3 reads CSVLGRNSYEQYF. The CDR3 nucleotides are TGCAGCGTCCTGGGACGGAACTCCTACGAGCAGTACTTC.

Of note for this clonotype: This may be a read error, as it is one base from a much larger clone. The V gene is TRBV7-2, the J gene TRBJ2-2, with unresolved D. CDR3 length: 12 amino acids. The germline V gene encodes CDR1 SGHTA and CDR2 FQGNSA. CDR3 protein: CASRLVSGELFF. Written as DNA, the CDR3 is TGTGCCAGCCGCTTAGTCTCCGGGGAGCTGTTTTTT.

This clonotype was recorded many times. This chain connects TRBV20-1 to TRBJ1-4; the match to TRBD1 covers 8 bases. The CDR3 is made up of 16 amino acids. CDR1 DFQATT and CDR2 SNEGSKA come from the germline V gene (reference sequence). V was clipped by 0 bases and J by 3 bases; unmatched bases: 6. CDR3: CSARDPGTGPNEKLFF. Here the CDR3 DNA reads TGCAGTGCTAGAGATCCCGGGACAGGCCCTAATGAAAAACTGTTTTTT.

This clonotype was seen repeatedly, ten times or more. This chain uses TRBV7-2 with TRBJ2-1; D tentatively fits TRBD1 or TRBD2 (5 bases each). The CDR3 extends over 12 amino acids. The V end lost 5 bases, the J end lost 8 bases, and 10 bases lay between the germline ends. Germline V gives CDR1 SGHTA, CDR2 FQGNSA. In DNA form, the CDR3 reads TGTGCCAGCAGCCCTGAGGGGTATGAGCAGTTCTTC. The encoded protein is CASSPEGYEQFF.

This clonotype occurred many times. The V gene is TRBV4-3, the J gene TRBJ2-7; 7 nucleotides agree with TRBD1. CDR3 size: 17 residues. V shed 4 bases and J 3 bases; nucleotides not matched to a gene: 15. CDR1 is LGHNA and CDR2 is YSLEER in the germline V gene. CDR3 sequence (DNA): TGCGCCAGCAGCCCAGAATGGCCGGGACAGAGTTTCTACGAGCAGTACTTC. This sequence encodes CASSPEWPGQSFYEQYF.

V usage is TRBV20-1 and J usage is TRBJ2-5; 11 bases are a match to TRBD2. This CDR3 spans 14 amino acids. The germline V gene encodes CDR1 DFQATT and CDR2 SNEGSKA (reference sequence). V shed 6 bases, J shed 0 bases, and the junction held 3 bases outside the gene matches. DNA for the CDR3: TGCAGTGCCAGGACTAGCGGGTACCAAGAGACCCAGTACTTC. It yields the protein CSARTSGYQETQYF.

This clonotype has at least ten counts. The chain's CDR3 is CASSLNTFSTDTQYF. DNA for the CDR3: TGTGCCAGCAGTTTAAACACGTTCAGCACAGATACGCAGTATTTT. The chain recombines TRBV28 with TRBJ2-3, with D unresolved. The V gene's germline CDR1 is MDHEN and CDR2 SYDVKM. CDR3 length: 15 residues. Trimming left V 2 bases short and J 0 bases short, with 9 bases between. Full variable domain (outside the CDR3, taken from reference TRBV28 and TRBJ2-3): DVKVTQSSRYLVKRTGEKVFLECVQDMDHENMFWYRQDPGLGLRLIYFSYDVKMKEKGDIPEGYSVSREKKERFSLILESASTNQTSMYLCASSLNTFSTDTQYFGPGTRLTVL.

Points on this clonotype: One base away lies a much larger clone, so this may be a sequencing read error. The V call is TRBV19, the J call TRBJ2-6; no definite D call. Per the germline V gene, CDR1 is LNHDA and CDR2 is SQIVND (reference sequence). The CDR3 has 14 amino acids. The CDR3, as DNA: TGTGCCCGTAGTGTACTCTCTGGGGCCAACGTCCTGACTTTC. Its translation is CARSVLSGANVLTF. Combining the CDR3 with reference TRBV19 and TRBJ2-6 gives the whole variable domain DGGITQSPKYLFRKEGQNVTLSCEQNLNHDAMYWYRQDPGQGLRLIYYSQIVNDFQKGDIAEGYSVSREKKESFPLTVTSAQKNPTAFYLCARSVLSGANVLTFGAGSRLTVL.

The rearrangement links TRBV6-2 or TRBV6-3 to TRBJ2-7; 7 nucleotides agree with TRBD1. The CDR3 sequence is 15 residues long. The V gene's germline CDR1 is MNHEY and CDR2 SVGEGT. With 0 bases clipped from V and 3 bases from J, the junction kept 5 bases outside the gene matches. Here the CDR3 DNA reads TGTGCCAGCAGTTACTCCGTGACAGGGTTCTACGAGCAGTACTTC. Residues: CASSYSVTGFYEQYF.

The CDR3, as DNA: TGTGCCAGCAGCGTAGGGGACAGTGTTTCCGGGGAGCTGTTTTTT. This sequence encodes CASSVGDSVSGELFF. The chain joins TRBV9 to TRBJ2-2, with 7 bases matching TRBD1. V was pared by 0 bases and J by 6 bases, with 5 bases of the junction left unmatched. Germline V CDR1 and CDR2: SGDLS, YYNGEE. CDR3 length equals 15 residues.

Only a few counts were recorded for this clonotype. The chain has TRBV13 and TRBJ1-1; 7 nucleotides match TRBD1. This CDR3 contains 13 residues. Germline V gene sequence: CDR1 PRHDT, CDR2 FYEKMQ (reference sequence). V gave up 5 bases and J gave up 10 bases; unmatched junction bases: 10. The CDR3, as DNA: TGTGCCAGCAGCGCGACAGGGAATTTCGGAGCTTTCTTT. This sequence encodes CASSATGNFGAFF. The complete variable domain, with remaining parts taken from reference TRBV13 and TRBJ1-1, reads AAGVIQSPRHLIKEKRETATLKCYPIPRHDTVYWYQQGPGQDPQFLISFYEKMQSDKGSIPDRFSAQQFSDYHSELNMSSLELGDSALYFCASSATGNFGAFFGQGTRLTVV.

This clonotype occurred many times. The J gene is TRBJ2-3, the V gene TRBV4-1; TRBD2 is a possible D gene (7 bases). Germline lookup yields CDR1 MGHRA and CDR2 YSYEKL. V was trimmed by 0 bases and J by 4 bases, leaving 14 bases between them. The CDR3 consists of 16 residues. The CDR3 bases are TGCGCCAGCAGCCAAGACGAGGGGGGGCCGTCAGATACGCAGTATTTT. Residues: CASSQDEGGPSDTQYF.

This chain uses TRBV18 with TRBJ2-1; 8 bases align to TRBD2. Trimming removed 3 bases from V and 0 bases from J; junction bases left unmatched: 7. CDR3 length: 17 residues. Germline V gene lookup returns CDR1 KGHSH and CDR2 LQKENI. The CDR3 DNA reads TGTGCCAGCTCACCCACTAGCGGCCCCAGCTCCTACAATGAGCAGTTCTTC. It is translated as CASSPTSGPSSYNEQFF.

CDR3: CASSIRGAGYNEQFF. For the CDR3, the DNA is TGTGCCAGTAGTATACGAGGGGCTGGGTACAATGAGCAGTTCTTC. The V call is TRBV19, the J call TRBJ2-1; the D call may be TRBD1 or TRBD2 (5 bases each). Trimming stripped 2 bases from V and 4 bases from J, with 12 bases between. Germline V lookup: CDR1 LNHDA, CDR2 SQIVND (reference sequence). The CDR3 is 15 amino acids.

The chain has TRBV7-9 and TRBJ1-1; TRBD1 matches at 9 bases. J was trimmed by 1 base and V by 7 bases; bases with no gene match: 7. The CDR3 has 15 residues. From germline, CDR1 is SEHNR and CDR2 FQNEAQ (reference sequence). The CDR3 region is CASISRTGANTEAFF. CDR3 sequence (DNA): TGTGCCAGCATCTCCCGGACAGGGGCGAACACTGAAGCTTTCTTT.